These T cell receptor beta chains were read from a single sample in a study of cytomegalovirus exposure and HLA in healthy donors. The table came from immunoSEQ multiplex PCR; TCRdb's copy has only in-frame clones and leaves some out. The data contain roughly 97,000 clones, approximately 9% of them singletons. The sequenced sample consisted of PBMCs. Every receptor here comes from a man in his forties or fifties in good health and CMV-seropositive. The CDR3 runs from the conserved cysteine through the conserved F or W. D genes are given only for firm matches. The size field is filled for only some rows; it gives once, few, many or a size class.

abundance	d_gene	v_gene	j_gene	CDR3aa	CDR3nt
.	.	TRBV2	TRBJ2-3	CASRGDQGHPDTDTQYF	TGTGCCAGCAGGGGGGACCAGGGACACCCTGACACAGATACGCAGTATTTT
few	TRBD2	TRBV6-5	TRBJ2-7	CASSLNLAGVGEQYF	TGTGCCAGCAGTTTAAACCTAGCGGGAGTTGGCGAGCAGTACTTC
.	.	TRBV4-3	TRBJ2-3	CASSQETGGGDTQYF	TGCGCCAGCAGCCAAGAGACGGGGGGCGGAGATACGCAGTATTTT
few	.	TRBV6-4	TRBJ1-1	CASSDRQGMNTEAFF	TGTGCCAGCAGTGACCGCCAGGGGATGAACACTGAAGCTTTCTTT
.	.	TRBV20-1	TRBJ2-7	CSASQGSEQYF	TGCAGTGCTTCACAGGGTTCCGAGCAGTACTTC
few	.	TRBV29-1	TRBJ2-1	CSVEDLGLWARNNEQFF	TGCAGCGTTGAAGATCTCGGCCTATGGGCCCGAAACAATGAGCAGTTCTTC
few	.	TRBV4-3	TRBJ1-1	CASSQDLNMNTEAFF	TGCGCCAGCAGCCAAGACCTCAACATGAACACTGAAGCTTTCTTT
few	TRBD2	TRBV19	TRBJ2-1	CASSGGRAFREQFF	TGTGCCAGTAGTGGAGGGAGGGCCTTCAGAGAGCAGTTCTTC
few	.	TRBV5-1	TRBJ1-6	CASSLRQDNSPLHF	TGCGCCAGCAGCTTGCGACAGGATAATTCACCCCTCCACTTT
.	TRBD2	TRBV30	TRBJ2-3	CAWAGADTQYF	TGTGCCTGGGCGGGGGCAGATACGCAGTATTTT
few	.	TRBV10-3	TRBJ1-1	CATRTRNTEAFF	TGTGCCACCCGGACAAGGAACACTGAAGCTTTCTTT
.	TRBD2	TRBV28	TRBJ2-1	CASSPGLSGRINEQFF	TGTGCCAGCAGCCCCGGACTAAGCGGGAGGATTAATGAGCAGTTCTTC
.	.	TRBV6-6	TRBJ2-5	CASSYGSVSETQYF	TGTGCCAGCAGTTACGGTTCGGTTTCGGAGACCCAGTACTTC
few	.	TRBV27	TRBJ2-3	CASSPLGPDTQYF	TGTGCCAGCAGCCCGCTAGGTCCAGATACGCAGTATTTT
few	.	TRBV9	TRBJ1-2	CASTPSALPGGHGYTF	TGTGCCAGCACCCCCTCTGCCCTGCCGGGGGGCCATGGCTACACCTTC
.	TRBD2	TRBV28	TRBJ2-7	CASSLPASGYLYEQYF	TGTGCCAGCAGTTTACCGGCTAGCGGATACCTCTACGAGCAGTACTTC